The entry below gives a single T cell receptor beta chain sequence along with its context. It lacks a known antigen. Within one base of it there is no much larger clone, and no base qualities were kept. CDR1 is given as MDHEN and CDR2 as SYDVKM, both from the germline V gene. Including the terminal cysteine and phenylalanine, the CDR3 comprises 14 residues. The sequence is cut down to CDR3 DNA, 42 bases in frame from base 1. V lost 7 bases and J lost 2 bases; the stretch between them is 15 bases long. This sample was taken from a study of T cell changes during pregnancy in multiple sclerosis (dated by TCRdb to about 2019). Broadly, across the study: The study looked at changes in the T cell repertoire across pregnancy in women with multiple sclerosis.

The library came from the immunoSEQ multiplex PCR assay. TCRdb took this table from immuneACCESS and kept in-frame rearrangements with V and J called. Such tables lack part of the clones; where checked against another copy, unresolved V genes explain under half of the gap, and the rest is unexplained. This sample is represented by 90,000 or so clones; about 93% of them were singletons. The ten largest account for about 1.7% of the sample. This clonotype was sampled from a female donor in good health, enrolled as a control in a pregnancy study. In this chain, TRBV28 is recombined with TRBJ2-7; the D segment cannot be called with confidence. The sequences come from peripheral blood, collected after pregnancy. CDR3 protein: CASTTLGVTYEQYF. The DNA is as follows: TGTGCCAGCACCACCCTCGGAGTTACCTACGAGCAGTACTTC.